This entry concerns a single TCR beta chain. Its matching antigen is unknown. These data come from a study of shared clonotypes between healthy human individuals. About the research overall: Per donor, CD8 memory used one plate, CD8 naive used two, CD4 memory used three and CD4 naive used three.

The V and J ends lost 5 bases and 7 bases respectively, with 18 bases between them. CDR3 size: 15 residues. Germline CDR1 is MNHEY and CDR2 is SMNVEV (reference sequence). Each of the donors was a healthy adult who was HIV-negative and had not had a recent acute infection or vaccination. Subsets obtained from CD4+ cells comprised CD45RA+ naive and CD45RA-negative memory cells. Some clones are missing from TCRdb's copy, which holds only in-frame ones; the method was immunoSEQ multiplex PCR. The sample includes 850,000 to 1,200,000 clones, about 74% seen only once; the top ten take around 1.4%. Findings and limits, study-wide: Generally, estimated richness proved larger in naive subsets than it did in memory subsets.

The sample was memory CD4+ T cells sorted from blood. The subset: CD45RA-negative fraction. The clonotype comes from a man between 18 and 29 years old in good health. The chain couples TRBV27 to TRBJ2-1; perhaps TRBD2 as D (6 bases). CDR3 region: CASSRPGAGRNEQFF. CDR3 coding DNA: TGTGCCAGCAGTCGTCCCGGGGCAGGGAGGAATGAGCAGTTCTTC.